This is a list of T cell receptor beta chains from one sample in a study of beta chain features in type 1 diabetes. Assay used: immunoSEQ multiplex PCR; TCRdb lists only in-frame clones, some missing. Of fewer than 550,000 clones in the sample, 10% to 12% were seen once. Input material: naive CD4+ T cells from blood. All receptors come from a woman under 30 in good health. Each CDR3 is given with its conserved first and last residue. Each record gives: V gene, D gene, J gene, clone size, CDR3 protein, CDR3 DNA. D genes are given only for firm matches. Part of the rows lack a size; the others show once, few, many or a class for expanded clones.

TRBV6-5	NA	TRBJ2-4	NA	CASRTLGIAKNIQYF	TGTGCCAGCAGAACCTTGGGGATAGCCAAAAACATTCAGTACTTC
TRBV4-1	TRBD2	TRBJ2-1	few	CASSPLAGGQFF	TGCGCCAGCAGCCCATTAGCGGGAGGGCAGTTCTTC
TRBV2	NA	TRBJ1-5	few	CASRRIEQPQHF	TGTGCCAGCAGGCGAATCGAGCAGCCCCAGCATTTT
TRBV29-1	NA	TRBJ1-2	NA	CSVLGRLYGYTF	TGCAGCGTTTTGGGACGGCTCTATGGCTACACCTTC
TRBV29-1	NA	TRBJ2-3	NA	CSATTSGRGTQYF	TGCAGCGCCACCACGAGTGGGCGTGGGACGCAGTATTTT
TRBV18	NA	TRBJ1-1	few	CASSPGGEDEAFF	TGTGCCAGCTCACCCGGGGGAGAGGATGAAGCTTTCTTT
TRBV7-2	NA	TRBJ1-2	NA	CASSSGGGYGYTF	TGTGCCAGCAGCTCGGGAGGTGGCTATGGCTACACCTTC
TRBV9	TRBD2	TRBJ2-3	few	CASSVLSGSGDTQYF	TGTGCCAGCAGCGTACTGAGCGGGAGCGGAGATACGCAGTATTTT
TRBV6-5	NA	TRBJ1-6	few	CASSYSDSGDSPLHF	TGTGCCAGCAGTTACTCCGACAGCGGCGATTCACCCCTCCACTTT
TRBV29-1	NA	TRBJ2-7	NA	CSVDTAGYEQYF	TGCAGCGTTGACACGGCAGGCTACGAGCAGTACTTC
TRBV9	TRBD2	TRBJ2-7	few	CASSAGLAWERQYF	TGTGCCAGCAGCGCGGGACTAGCGTGGGAACGGCAGTACTTC
TRBV7-2	NA	TRBJ1-2	NA	CASTSLGVNYGYTF	TGTGCCAGCACCTCCCTCGGGGTCAACTATGGCTACACCTTC